The 9 T cell receptor beta chains listed next were all sequenced from one sample in a study of blood T cell repertoires in COVID-19. Profiling relied on immunoSEQ multiplex PCR, and the TCRdb table lists in-frame clones only, not all of them. The sample yields 150,000 to 200,000 clones, 78% seen once. Sequenced sample: peripheral blood. The receptors come from an elderly woman with active or convalescent COVID-19.

The chain is built from TRBV18 and TRBJ2-5; 10 nucleotides line up with TRBD2. The trim removed 1 base at V and 5 bases at J, leaving 4 bases unmatched. CDR1 KGHSH and CDR2 LQKENI come from the germline V gene. The CDR3 loop spans 15 amino acids. The CDR3 DNA is TGTGCCAGCTCACCACTGGGACTAGCGTTGGAGACCCAGTACTTC. Translation: CASSPLGLALETQYF.

The chain is built from TRBV11-2 and TRBJ1-6; D unresolved. V was clipped by 4 bases and J by 10 bases, with 8 bases between them. The germline V gene has CDR1 SGHAT and CDR2 FQNNGV. The CDR3 spans 12 residues. This CDR3 reads CASSSILSPLHF. The CDR3 nucleotides are TGTGCCAGCAGCTCGATACTCTCACCCCTCCACTTT. Using reference TRBV11-2 and TRBJ1-6 for the parts outside the CDR3, the full variable domain is EAGVAQSPRYKIIEKRQSVAFWCNPISGHATLYWYQQILGQGPKLLIQFQNNGVVDDSQLPKDRFSAERLKGVDSTLKIQPAKLEDSAVYLCASSSILSPLHFGNGTRLTVT.

The J gene is TRBJ2-7, the V gene TRBV30, with D perhaps matching TRBD1 (6 bases). The CDR3 is made up of 14 amino acids. Per germline, CDR1 GTSNPN and CDR2 SVGIG (reference sequence). Trimming took off 0 bases at V and 0 bases at J, with 9 bases between the two ends. The CDR3 region has the DNA TGTGCCTGGAGTGTAACAGGGCCCTCCTACGAGCAGTACTTC. Residues: CAWSVTGPSYEQYF.

This clone has more than one count but fewer than ten. The V call is TRBV10-1, the J call TRBJ1-4; 7 bases match TRBD1. CDR1 is WNHNN, CDR2 SYGVQD, per germline (reference sequence). The CDR3 is 16 amino acids. Trimming cost V 7 bases and J 0 bases; bases outside gene matches: 8. This chain's CDR3 is CASTWTGRSTNEKLFF. Written as DNA, the CDR3 is TGCGCCAGCACCTGGACAGGACGCTCAACTAATGAAAAACTGTTTTTT.

This rearrangement joins TRBV5-1 to TRBJ2-6; D is possibly TRBD2 (5 bases). The CDR3 has 16 residues. V was pared by 4 bases and J by 0 bases, with 11 bases between. Germline CDR1 is SGHRS and CDR2 is YFSETQ. The CDR3 reads CASSGGSGSGANVLTF. CDR3 sequence (DNA): TGCGCCAGCAGCGGAGGATCAGGCTCTGGGGCCAACGTCCTGACTTTC.

The chain carries TRBV14 and TRBJ1-3, with D unresolved. Germline CDR1 reads SGHDN; CDR2 reads FVKESK. The V end was cut by 4 bases, the J end by 6 bases, with 4 bases between. There are 11 residues in the CDR3. In DNA, the CDR3 is TGTGCCAGCAGCCTTATAAACACCATATATTTT. Protein sequence: CASSLINTIYF. The full variable domain, its missing parts supplied by reference TRBV14 and TRBJ1-3, is EAGVTQFPSHSVIEKGQTVTLRCDPISGHDNLYWYRRVMGKEIKFLLHFVKESKQDESGMPNNRFLAERTGGTYSTLKVQPAELEDSGVYFCASSLINTIYFGEGSWLTVV.

This clone was observed a handful of times. V gene TRBV19 combines with J gene TRBJ1-6; TRBD1 matches 8 bases. Trimming took 11 bases from V and 4 from J; bases not matched to a gene: 25. Germline CDR1 reads LNHDA; CDR2 reads SQIVND (reference sequence). This CDR3 comprises 20 residues. The CDR3 region is CARDRSLGPGPRVYNSPLHF. The CDR3 nucleotides read TGTGCCCGGGACAGGAGCCTGGGGCCAGGCCCCCGCGTATATAATTCACCCCTCCACTTT.

V is TRBV3-1 (or the pseudogene TRBV3-2) and J is TRBJ2-3; unclear D gene. Germline-derived CDR1 and CDR2 are LGHDT and YNNKEL (reference sequence). The CDR3 sequence is 13 residues long. Trimming pared 4 bases from V and 5 bases from J, leaving 10 bases between. The CDR3: CASSPNPGDTQYF. DNA of the CDR3: TGTGCCAGCAGCCCTAACCCCGGAGATACGCAGTATTTT.

The chain has TRBV7-9 and TRBJ2-1; TRBD1 agrees at 10 bases. Germline lookup yields CDR1 SEHNR and CDR2 FQNEAQ (reference sequence). The CDR3 covers 15 residues. Unmatched junction bases numbered 2, after V lost 1 base and J lost 5 bases. This CDR3 reads CASSLGQGAHNEQFF. The CDR3 DNA is TGTGCCAGCAGCTTAGGACAGGGGGCCCACAATGAGCAGTTCTTC.